One and the same sample provided the 30 T cell receptor beta chains below, sequenced in a study of shared clonotypes between healthy human individuals. Only CD45RO-negative cells positively selected for CCR7 counted as naive CD8 cells, so terminally differentiated effector memory CD45RA+ cells were excluded. Produced via immunoSEQ multiplex PCR; TCRdb's table is partial and in-frame only. This table holds around 2,000,000 clones, 85% to 95% found once. The sequencing input was naive CD8+ T cells from PBMCs. The origin of the receptors is a man aged 18 to 30 in good health. Some clones in this sample may be carry-over from other donors' samples.

The CDR3 sequence is CASSSPLAVSRDTQYF. CDR3 DNA sequence: TGTGCCAGCAGTTCGCCACTAGCGGTGTCGCGAGATACGCAGTATTTT. This chain joins TRBV28 and TRBJ2-3, with 8 bases that match TRBD2. From germline, CDR1 is MDHEN and CDR2 SYDVKM. The J segment lost 5 bases and the V segment lost 4 bases, leaving 11 bases of the junction unmatched. The CDR3 sequence is 16 residues long. The full variable domain, in which reference TRBV28 and TRBJ2-3 provide the parts outside the CDR3, is DVKVTQSSRYLVKRTGEKVFLECVQDMDHENMFWYRQDPGLGLRLIYFSYDVKMKEKGDIPEGYSVSREKKERFSLILESASTNQTSMYLCASSSPLAVSRDTQYFGPGTRLTVL.

The chain's CDR3 is CASTITRLAGASEQFF. CDR3 bases: TGTGCCAGCACCATAACCCGACTAGCGGGAGCTAGTGAGCAGTTCTTC. The chain has TRBV28 and TRBJ2-1; 12 bases fit TRBD2. Trimming removed 7 bases from V and 9 bases from J; junction bases left unmatched: 13. In germline, CDR1 is MDHEN, CDR2 SYDVKM. CDR3 length: 16 amino acids. The full variable domain, rest sourced from reference TRBV28 and TRBJ2-1, is DVKVTQSSRYLVKRTGEKVFLECVQDMDHENMFWYRQDPGLGLRLIYFSYDVKMKEKGDIPEGYSVSREKKERFSLILESASTNQTSMYLCASTITRLAGASEQFFGPGTRLTVL.

The J gene is TRBJ2-1, the V gene TRBV7-6; 8 bases line up with TRBD2. Germline loops: CDR1 SGHVS, CDR2 FNYEAQ. The CDR3 totals 17 residues. V lost 1 base and J lost 1; bases outside the gene matches: 6. CDR3 in DNA: TGTGCCAGCAGCTTAGTCGGGGCTAGCGGGTCCTACAATGAGCAGTTCTTC. It codes for CASSLVGASGSYNEQFF.

The J gene is TRBJ2-1, the V gene TRBV28; weak D call: TRBD1 (5 bases). The germline V gene encodes CDR1 MDHEN and CDR2 SYDVKM. V was pared by 5 bases and J by 8 bases, with 13 bases between. The CDR3 loop spans 13 amino acids. CDR3 sequence: CASSKVRADEQFF. Here the CDR3 DNA reads TGTGCCAGCAGTAAGGTCAGGGCTGATGAGCAGTTCTTC.

This chain connects TRBV27 to TRBJ2-1; D gene unclear. Germline V gene lookup returns CDR1 MNHEY and CDR2 SMNVEV (reference sequence). The length of the CDR3 is 13 residues. V was pared by 3 bases and J by 6 bases, with 9 bases between. CDR3 amino acids: CASSFKVGNEQFF. The CDR3 nucleotides read TGTGCCAGCAGTTTTAAGGTGGGCAATGAGCAGTTCTTC.

The chain employs TRBV4-1 and TRBJ2-3, with D uncertain. Germline CDR1 reads MGHRA; CDR2 reads YSYEKL. The length of the CDR3 is 16 residues. Trimming stripped 3 bases from V and 3 bases from J, with 16 bases between. This chain's CDR3 is CASSQGLEKKTDTQYF. In nucleotides, the CDR3 is TGCGCCAGCAGCCAGGGTCTAGAGAAGAAGACAGATACGCAGTATTTT.

The chain employs TRBV10-3 and TRBJ2-1, with 10 bases fitting TRBD2. V dropped 6 bases and J dropped 7; count of bases not matched to a gene: 24. The CDR3 length is 20 residues. The germline V gene encodes CDR1 ENHRY and CDR2 SYGVKD. CDR3: CAIRPQSGTSDNKKINEQFF. The DNA of the CDR3 is TGTGCCATCAGGCCCCAATCCGGGACTAGCGATAATAAGAAGATAAATGAGCAGTTCTTC.

V is TRBV4-1 and J is TRBJ2-1; the D gene is possibly TRBD1 (5 bases). The CDR3 sequence is 16 residues long. The germline CDR1 and CDR2 sequences are MGHRA and YSYEKL. V was shortened by 4 bases and J by 1 base, with 14 bases between the two germline ends. The CDR3: CASSRTAGQSYNEQFF. The CDR3 DNA is TGCGCCAGCAGCCGAACGGCAGGGCAATCCTACAATGAGCAGTTCTTC.

The J gene is TRBJ2-7, the V gene TRBV28; tentative D call: TRBD1 (5 bases). The CDR3 covers 16 residues. Germline V gene lookup returns CDR1 MDHEN and CDR2 SYDVKM. Trimming shortened V by 3 bases and J by 0 bases, and 15 bases separated the two germline ends. CDR3: CASSFNRLLSSYEQYF. CDR3 DNA: TGTGCCAGCAGTTTTAACAGGCTCCTAAGCTCCTACGAGCAGTACTTC.

On this clone: The sample carries other DNA sequences with the same CDR3. The chain carries TRBV7-9 and TRBJ2-2; D is perhaps TRBD1 (5 bases). The ends were cut back, 1 base at V and 1 base at J, with 7 bases in the middle. This CDR3 is 15 amino acids long. Per germline, CDR1 SEHNR and CDR2 FQNEAQ (reference sequence). CDR3 DNA: TGTGCCAGCAGCTTAGGGGGCTTGAACACCGGGGAGCTGTTTTTT. Translating it yields CASSLGGLNTGELFF.

The V gene is TRBV27, the J gene TRBJ2-7; the match to TRBD2 covers 9 bases. The trim removed 5 bases at V and 2 bases at J, leaving 10 bases unmatched. This CDR3 has 16 amino acids. In germline, CDR1 is MNHEY, CDR2 SMNVEV (reference sequence). This chain's CDR3 is CASSGLATPKPYEQYF. CDR3 coding DNA: TGTGCCAGCAGTGGACTAGCGACTCCAAAACCCTACGAGCAGTACTTC.

This chain connects TRBV19 to TRBJ2-5; 8 bases map to TRBD1. The V gene end was trimmed by 6 bases and the J gene end by 5 bases; junction bases not matched to a gene: 8. This CDR3 spans 14 amino acids. The V gene's germline CDR1 is LNHDA and CDR2 SQIVND (reference sequence). CDR3 DNA sequence: TGTGCCAGTAGGAACAGGGGGACCGGGGAGACCCAGTACTTC. The encoded protein is CASRNRGTGETQYF.

The gene calls are TRBV27 and TRBJ2-2; no firm D call. V was pared by 7 bases and J by 1 base, with 7 bases between. CDR3 size: 13 residues. Germline V gene data show CDR1 as MNHEY and CDR2 as SMNVEV (reference sequence). The CDR3 region is CASTLLNTGELFF. The CDR3 DNA sequence: TGTGCCAGCACCCTATTGAACACCGGGGAGCTGTTTTTT.

V gene TRBV7-9 combines with J gene TRBJ1-1; 7 nucleotides agree with TRBD1. With V trimmed by 6 bases and J by 7 bases, 5 bases remained unmatched. The CDR3 runs to 12 residues. Per germline, CDR1 SEHNR and CDR2 FQNEAQ (reference sequence). CDR3 sequence: CASRADRFEAFF. CDR3 in DNA: TGTGCCAGCAGAGCGGACAGGTTTGAAGCTTTCTTT.

This rearrangement joins TRBV28 to TRBJ1-5; 8 bases fit TRBD1. The CDR3 totals 15 residues. CDR1 and CDR2 from the germline V gene are MDHEN and SYDVKM. The V gene end was trimmed by 5 bases and the J gene end by 5 bases; junction bases not matched to a gene: 8. The CDR3 protein is CASSPRDRLDQPQHF. Written as DNA, the CDR3 is TGTGCCAGCAGTCCCCGGGACAGGTTGGATCAGCCCCAGCATTTT.

There are a few counts of this clone. The gene calls are TRBV29-1 and TRBJ1-1, with D unresolved. V lost 2 bases, J lost 4 bases, and 14 bases lay in between. In germline, CDR1 is SQVTM, CDR2 ANQGSEA. CDR3 length: 14 amino acids. CDR3 sequence (DNA): TGCAGCGTTGAATGGGCGGAAGGGAGCACTGAAGCTTTCTTT. Protein: CSVEWAEGSTEAFF.

CDR3: CASSSSHVAGYGYTF. The CDR3 DNA sequence: TGTGCCAGCAGCTCCTCGCACGTCGCGGGCTATGGCTACACCTTC. V usage is TRBV7-2 and J usage is TRBJ1-2; D unclear. CDR1 is SGHTA and CDR2 is FQGNSA in the germline V gene. V was cut by 4 bases and J by 4 bases, with 16 bases left in between. The CDR3 is made up of 15 amino acids.

As concerns this clone: Other DNA sequences in this specimen translate into the identical CDR3. V gene TRBV19 combines with J gene TRBJ2-7; D possibly corresponds to TRBD2 (5 bases). The CDR3 spans 13 residues. V was trimmed by 0 bases and J by 2 bases, leaving 5 bases between them. CDR1 and CDR2 (germline): LNHDA, SQIVND (reference sequence). This chain's CDR3 is CASSIDGTYEQYF. For the CDR3, the DNA is TGTGCCAGTAGTATAGACGGGACCTACGAGCAGTACTTC.

The CDR3 coding sequence is TGTGCCAGCAGCGGACGAGCGAATGTTTACAATGAGCAGTTCTTC. Translation gives CASSGRANVYNEQFF. The chain recombines TRBV9 with TRBJ2-1; D ambiguous. The V end lost 3 bases, the J end lost 4 bases, and 14 bases lay between the germline ends. The CDR3 is 15 residues long. Germline V gene lookup returns CDR1 SGDLS and CDR2 YYNGEE.

The J gene is TRBJ2-3, the V gene TRBV28; a possible D gene is TRBD1 (5 bases). Trimming removed 3 bases at V and 4 bases at J, with 14 bases between. In germline, CDR1 is MDHEN, CDR2 SYDVKM. The CDR3 has 15 amino acids. In nucleotides, the CDR3 is TGTGCCAGCAGTTTTTGGGGCCCTGGGCCAGATACGCAGTATTTT. Encoded protein: CASSFWGPGPDTQYF.

This chain links TRBV5-4 with TRBJ2-5; TRBD1 matches 9 bases. Germline V gene sequence: CDR1 SGHNT, CDR2 YYREEE (reference sequence). The ends lost 4 bases at V and 5 bases at J; junction bases unmatched: 9. The CDR3 extends over 15 amino acids. DNA for the CDR3: TGTGCCAGCAGCGCACGGGACAGGGCGGGGGAGACCCAGTACTTC. Its protein product is CASSARDRAGETQYF.

A word on this clone: The same CDR3 is also encoded by other DNA sequences in this sample. J is TRBJ2-3 and V is TRBV27; D uncertain. With 0 bases removed from V and 0 bases from J, the gap between germline ends came to 4 bases. Germline values: CDR1 MNHEY, CDR2 SMNVEV (reference sequence). The CDR3 covers 14 residues. In nucleotides, the CDR3 is TGTGCCAGCAGTTTATCGTCAAGCACAGATACGCAGTATTTT. It encodes CASSLSSSTDTQYF.

V is TRBV4-1 and J is TRBJ2-7, with 9 nucleotides matching TRBD2. Trimming cost V 4 bases and J 5 bases; bases outside gene matches: 6. Germline V CDR1 and CDR2: MGHRA, YSYEKL. This CDR3 comprises 14 residues. The CDR3 DNA follows: TGCGCCAGCAGCCTTCTAGCGGGACCCCACGAGCAGTACTTC. Translating it yields CASSLLAGPHEQYF.

This chain links TRBV5-6 with TRBJ2-7, with TRBD1 matching over 12 bases. Germline V gene lookup returns CDR1 SGHDT and CDR2 YYEEEE. This CDR3 is built from 15 residues. V lost 1 base to trimming and J lost 7 bases; unmatched junction nucleotides: 6. The CDR3 protein is CASSLSPGQGAEQYF. The DNA for the CDR3 is TGTGCCAGCAGCTTGTCCCCGGGACAGGGGGCTGAGCAGTACTTC.

The genes are TRBV19 and TRBJ1-1; D gene unclear. Per germline, CDR1 LNHDA and CDR2 SQIVND (reference sequence). The CDR3 is made up of 15 amino acids. V gave up 8 bases and J gave up 3 bases, with 19 bases separating them. CDR3 residues: CASAPWGTTDTEAFF. The CDR3 nucleotides are TGTGCCAGTGCACCCTGGGGTACGACGGACACTGAAGCTTTCTTT.

The chain uses TRBV9 and TRBJ2-7; 8 nucleotides align to TRBD2. CDR1 is SGDLS and CDR2 is YYNGEE in the germline V gene. J was trimmed by 2 bases and V by 3 bases; bases with no gene match: 4. The CDR3 extends over 14 amino acids. In nucleotides, the CDR3 is TGTGCCAGCAGCGACAATAGCGGGACCTACGAGCAGTACTTC. It specifies CASSDNSGTYEQYF.

Concerning this clone itself: One junction end disagrees with the germline gene, perhaps due to a read error. The rearrangement uses TRBV7-6 and TRBJ2-7; 8 nucleotides agree with TRBD2. The CDR3 is 13 amino acids. The germline V gene has CDR1 SGHVS and CDR2 FNYEAQ. The CDR3 here is CASSVAGSYEQYF. CDR3 in DNA: TGTGCCAGCAGCGTAGCGGGATCCTACGAGCAGTACTTC.

This chain joins TRBV29-1 and TRBJ2-3; no clear D. The V end lost 0 bases, the J end lost 2 bases, and 9 bases lay between the germline ends. Germline CDR1 is SQVTM and CDR2 is ANQGSEA. The CDR3 is made up of 14 amino acids. This CDR3 reads CSVEDRQNTDTQYF. The DNA for the CDR3 is TGCAGCGTTGAAGATAGGCAGAACACAGATACGCAGTATTTT.

The rearrangement joins TRBV9 to TRBJ2-1; 7 bases agree with TRBD2. J lost 3 bases, V lost 2 bases, and 8 bases had no gene match. CDR3 length: 16 amino acids. The V gene's germline CDR1 is SGDLS and CDR2 YYNGEE. The CDR3 DNA is TGTGCCAGCAGCGTCGTGCGCCGGGGGGTCTACAATGAGCAGTTCTTC. Protein sequence: CASSVVRRGVYNEQFF. The full variable domain, its missing parts supplied by reference TRBV9 and TRBJ2-1, is DSGVTQTPKHLITATGQRVTLRCSPRSGDLSVYWYQQSLDQGLQFLIQYYNGEERAKGNILERFSAQQFPDLHSELNLSSLELGDSALYFCASSVVRRGVYNEQFFGPGTRLTVL.

This sequence joins TRBV13 and TRBJ2-7; 8 nucleotides match TRBD2. CDR1 is PRHDT and CDR2 is FYEKMQ in the germline V gene (reference sequence). CDR3 size: 15 residues. J lost 2 bases, V lost 1 base, and 4 bases had no gene match. Here the CDR3 DNA reads TGTGCCAGCAGCTTAGTGAGCGGGAGAGCCTACGAGCAGTACTTC. Protein sequence: CASSLVSGRAYEQYF.